The 20 T cell receptor beta chains presented below share a single source sample, sequenced in a study of brain T cells in children with intractable seizures. Assay used: immunoSEQ multiplex PCR; TCRdb lists only in-frame clones, some missing. The sample lists approximately 60,000 clones; 90% to 97% were seen once. Sequencing was performed on peripheral blood, taken at surgery. The source of these receptors is a boy in the first two years of life with focal cortical dysplasia and intractable seizures.

V usage is TRBV7-9 and J usage is TRBJ2-3; 7 bases are a match to TRBD1. J gave up 5 bases and V 3 bases, and 8 bases lay outside the gene matches. Looked up from germline, CDR1 is SEHNR and CDR2 is FQNEAQ (reference sequence). This CDR3 spans 15 amino acids. CDR3 nucleotides: TGTGCCAGCAGCTTCACGACAGGGATCGTAGATACGCAGTATTTT. As protein: CASSFTTGIVDTQYF.

The rearrangement uses TRBV4-2 and TRBJ2-5, with D perhaps matching TRBD2 (5 bases). From germline, CDR1 is LGHNA and CDR2 YNFKEQ. The CDR3 has 14 amino acids. V was clipped by 8 bases and J by 5 bases, with 18 bases between them. The CDR3 reads CASRSGPVVETQYF. The DNA of the CDR3 is TGTGCCAGCCGGAGCGGACCGGTGGTGGAGACCCAGTACTTC.

The chain employs TRBV24-1 and TRBJ2-1; 9 bases agree with TRBD2. CDR3 length: 17 amino acids. Germline V lookup: CDR1 KGHDR, CDR2 SFDVKD. Trimming at V came to 10 bases and at J to 5 bases, leaving 17 bases not matched to a gene. The CDR3 loop is CATQRGVGRILNNEQFF. CDR3 DNA sequence: TGTGCCACTCAGCGGGGGGTGGGCAGGATCCTAAACAATGAGCAGTTCTTC.

The chain uses TRBV29-1 and TRBJ1-1; no definite D call. Trimming pared 2 bases from V and 1 base from J, leaving 8 bases between. Looked up from germline, CDR1 is SQVTM and CDR2 is ANQGSEA. The CDR3 has 13 residues. CDR3 DNA sequence: TGCAGCGTTGAAAAGGGAGCGAACACTGAAGCTTTCTTT. Protein sequence: CSVEKGANTEAFF.

The chain links TRBV6-5 to TRBJ1-3; no firm D call. Germline assignment: CDR1 MNHEY and CDR2 SVGAGI. The CDR3 is 13 residues long. V was shortened by 8 bases and J by 0 bases, with 8 bases between the two germline ends. CDR3: CASPGVSGNTIYF. CDR3 DNA sequence: TGTGCCAGCCCTGGGGTCTCTGGAAACACCATATATTTT.

The chain has TRBV20-1 and TRBJ1-1; D remains ambiguous. The CDR3 covers 11 residues. The V gene's germline CDR1 is DFQATT and CDR2 SNEGSKA (reference sequence). Trimming left V 5 bases short and J 7 bases short, with 11 bases between. The DNA for the CDR3 is TGCAGTGCTTCCAAGATCGGTGAAGCTTTCTTT. Translated, it gives CSASKIGEAFF.

The gene calls are TRBV2 and TRBJ1-6, with D uncertain. Trimming cost V 7 bases and J 6 bases, with 4 bases left between them. Germline V gene lookup returns CDR1 SNHLY and CDR2 FYNNEI. The CDR3 contains 11 residues. CDR3 sequence reads: CASTGNSPLHF. CDR3 nucleotides: TGTGCCAGCACGGGTAATTCACCCCTCCACTTT.

The gene calls are TRBV5-1 and TRBJ2-7; 9 bases fit TRBD1. In germline, CDR1 is SGHRS, CDR2 YFSETQ. The CDR3 totals 15 residues. Germline trimming cut 4 bases from V and 6 bases from J; bases unmatched to any gene: 11. The CDR3 reads CASSASGTGNPEQYF. The CDR3 nucleotides are TGCGCCAGCAGCGCCTCCGGGACAGGGAACCCCGAGCAGTACTTC. Supplemented by reference TRBV5-1 and TRBJ2-7, the full variable domain reads KAGVTQTPRYLIKTRGQQVTLSCSPISGHRSVSWYQQTPGQGLQFLFEYFSETQRNKGNFPGRFSGRQFSNSRSEMNVSTLELGDSALYLCASSASGTGNPEQYFGPGTRLTVT.

The rearrangement links TRBV19 to TRBJ1-2; perhaps TRBD1 as D (6 bases). The germline V gene has CDR1 LNHDA and CDR2 SQIVND (reference sequence). The CDR3 is 14 residues long. V shed 7 bases and J shed 3 bases, with 15 bases lying between them. The CDR3 loop reads CASTTGGADYGYTF. For the CDR3, the DNA is TGTGCCAGTACCACCGGGGGGGCGGACTATGGCTACACCTTC.

The chain recombines TRBV28 with TRBJ2-3; tentative D call: TRBD2 (5 bases). The CDR3 is 15 residues long. The ends were cut back, 6 bases at V and 5 bases at J, with 18 bases in the middle. Germline CDR1 reads MDHEN; CDR2 reads SYDVKM. Here the CDR3 DNA reads TGTGCCAGCAGCTCCAAGCGGAGTCCTCGAGATACGCAGTATTTT. It codes for CASSSKRSPRDTQYF.

This chain uses TRBV10-2 with TRBJ2-7, with TRBD2 identical over 12 bases. With 7 bases clipped from V and 3 bases from J, the junction kept 7 bases outside the gene matches. Germline-derived CDR1 and CDR2 are WSHSY and SAAADI. This CDR3 has 15 amino acids. The CDR3 DNA is TGCGCCAGCATACGCGGGACTAGCGGGTTCTACGAGCAGTACTTC. This encodes CASIRGTSGFYEQYF.

The chain uses TRBV18 and TRBJ2-7; TRBD1 aligns across 7 bases. Germline trimming cut 5 bases from V and 7 bases from J; bases unmatched to any gene: 5. The CDR3 is made up of 12 amino acids. Germline V gene data show CDR1 as KGHSH and CDR2 as LQKENI. CDR3 amino acids: CASSTDRREQYF. The CDR3 nucleotides are TGTGCCAGCTCAACGGACAGGCGGGAGCAGTACTTC.

The chain joins TRBV6-1 to TRBJ2-7; D remains unclear. The germline V gene encodes CDR1 MNHNS and CDR2 SASEGT. The CDR3 is 15 amino acids. Between the trimmed V and J ends, which lost 0 bases and 2 bases, there was a span of 11 bases. The chain's CDR3 is CASSEADGRAYEQYF. The CDR3 coding sequence is TGTGCCAGCAGTGAAGCGGACGGACGGGCCTACGAGCAGTACTTC.

The chain recombines TRBV7-8 with TRBJ1-5, with D unclear. Trimming cost V 7 bases and J 0 bases, with 13 bases left between them. Germline CDR1 reads SGHVS; CDR2 reads FQNEAQ. The CDR3 totals 15 residues. The CDR3 reads CASTHGRLSNQPQHF. In DNA, the CDR3 is TGTGCCAGCACTCATGGCAGGCTTAGCAATCAGCCCCAGCATTTT.

The V gene is TRBV6-5, the J gene TRBJ2-2; 9 nucleotides agree with TRBD1. The germline CDR1 and CDR2 sequences are MNHEY and SVGAGI. V was clipped by 4 bases and J by 13 bases; unmatched bases: 10. CDR3 length equals 14 residues. The CDR3 loop reads CASSFGTGRQGLFF. The CDR3 nucleotides are TGTGCCAGCAGTTTCGGGACAGGGCGTCAGGGGCTGTTTTTT.

This chain links TRBV4-3 with TRBJ1-3; 11 bases are shared with TRBD1. V lost 0 bases, J lost 2 bases, and 3 bases stayed unmatched. This CDR3 has 17 residues. In germline, CDR1 is LGHNA, CDR2 YSLEER. This CDR3 reads CASSQDLGQGAGNTIYF. Written as DNA, the CDR3 is TGCGCCAGCAGCCAAGATCTGGGACAGGGGGCTGGAAACACCATATATTTT.

The chain carries TRBV27 and TRBJ2-7; 10 bases line up with TRBD2. The CDR3 extends over 12 amino acids. Trimming took 8 bases from V and 6 from J; bases not matched to a gene: 4. Germline V gives CDR1 MNHEY, CDR2 SMNVEV (reference sequence). The CDR3 DNA is TGTGCCAGCCAGGGACTAGCGCCCGAGCAGTACTTC. Translating gives CASQGLAPEQYF.

The chain carries TRBV3-1 (or the pseudogene TRBV3-2) and TRBJ2-1; no reliable D call. CDR3 length: 15 amino acids. Germline CDR1 is LGHDT and CDR2 is YNNKEL (reference sequence). Between the trimmed V and J ends, which lost 1 base and 5 bases, there was a span of 12 bases. CDR3 region: CASSQGWLMNNEQFF. As DNA, the CDR3 is TGTGCCAGCAGCCAAGGATGGTTGATGAACAATGAGCAGTTCTTC.

This chain links TRBV6-4 with TRBJ2-3, with TRBD2 matching 10 bases. Unmatched junction bases numbered 8, after V lost 3 bases and J lost 5 bases. This CDR3 is built from 16 residues. Germline CDR1 MRHNA, CDR2 SNTAGT. The CDR3 DNA follows: TGTGCCAGCAGTGAATCGAGCGGGGGGGCCTTAGATACGCAGTATTTT. Encoded protein: CASSESSGGALDTQYF.

This clone was recorded once. The rearrangement joins TRBV24-1 to TRBJ2-2, with TRBD2 matching over 7 bases. The V gene's germline CDR1 is KGHDR and CDR2 SFDVKD. V trimming: 1 base; J trimming: 4 bases; junction bases outside the gene matches: 2. CDR3 length equals 15 residues. CDR3 protein: CATSDFRLATGELFF. CDR3 bases: TGTGCCACCAGTGATTTTCGACTAGCCACCGGGGAGCTGTTTTTT.